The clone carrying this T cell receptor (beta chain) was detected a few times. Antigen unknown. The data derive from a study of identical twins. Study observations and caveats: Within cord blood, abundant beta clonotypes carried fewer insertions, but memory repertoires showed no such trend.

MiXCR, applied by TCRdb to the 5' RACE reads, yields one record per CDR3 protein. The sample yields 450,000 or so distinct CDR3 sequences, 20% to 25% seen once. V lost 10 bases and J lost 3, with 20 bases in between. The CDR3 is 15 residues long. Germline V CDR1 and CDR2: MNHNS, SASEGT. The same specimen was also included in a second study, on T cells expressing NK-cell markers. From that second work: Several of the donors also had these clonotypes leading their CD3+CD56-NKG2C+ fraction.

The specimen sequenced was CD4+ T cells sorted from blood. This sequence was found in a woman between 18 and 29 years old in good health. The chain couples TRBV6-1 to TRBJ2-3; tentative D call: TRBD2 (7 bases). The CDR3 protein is CAIKNRGAGTDTQYF. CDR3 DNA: TGTGCCATCAAGAACCGGGGGGCCGGGACAGATACGCAGTATTTT.